One sample yielded the 19 T cell receptor beta chains listed below, sequenced in a study of cytomegalovirus exposure and HLA in healthy donors. The PCR used 60 Vbeta and 13 Jbeta primers. Sequencing used immunoSEQ multiplex PCR; TCRdb keeps in-frame clones, though not all of them. The top ten clones hold 1.6% of a sample with 190,000 or so clones, roughly four fifths of them seen once. Material for sequencing was PBMCs. Source of these receptors: a middle-aged man in good health and CMV-seronegative.

The rearrangement links TRBV7-9 to TRBJ2-7, with a weak D call TRBD1 (5 bases). This CDR3 comprises 13 residues. The V end was cut by 0 bases, the J end by 4 bases, with 7 bases between. In germline, CDR1 is SEHNR, CDR2 FQNEAQ (reference sequence). CDR3 loop: CASSLAGVYEQYF. The CDR3 DNA sequence: TGTGCCAGCAGCTTAGCAGGGGTGTACGAGCAGTACTTC.

The V call is TRBV6-1, the J call TRBJ2-1; TRBD2 aligns across 9 bases. Trimming took 5 bases from V and 6 from J; bases not matched to a gene: 8. CDR1 and CDR2 from the germline V gene are MNHNS and SASEGT. CDR3 length: 15 residues. The CDR3 DNA reads as TGTGCCAGCAGTCGGCTAGCGGGAAGCCCCAATGAGCAGTTCTTC. As protein: CASSRLAGSPNEQFF.

The chain joins TRBV7-2 to TRBJ1-5; TRBD1 aligns across 11 bases. This CDR3 has 15 amino acids. J gave up 7 bases and V 5 bases, and 7 bases lay outside the gene matches. Per germline, CDR1 SGHTA and CDR2 FQGNSA. The CDR3 DNA is TGTGCCAGCAGCGTGGACAGGGGGCGAGGGCAGCCCCAGCATTTT. This gives the protein CASSVDRGRGQPQHF.

The chain carries TRBV11-2 and TRBJ2-7; 7 bases map to TRBD2. The CDR3 is 14 residues long. The germline V gene encodes CDR1 SGHAT and CDR2 FQNNGV. V lost 3 bases to trimming and J lost 1 base; unmatched junction nucleotides: 3. The CDR3 DNA reads as TGTGCCAGCAGCTTCTGGCGGGAGTCCTACGAGCAGTACTTC. This gives the protein CASSFWRESYEQYF.

This chain connects TRBV15 to TRBJ1-5, with 7 bases aligning to TRBD1. The CDR3 runs to 15 residues. The V segment lost 3 bases and the J segment 5 bases; nucleotides outside the gene matches: 7. Germline V CDR1 and CDR2: LNHNV, YYDKDF (reference sequence). The DNA of the CDR3 is TGTGCCACCAGCAGGGATAGACAGGGAGATCAGCCCCAGCATTTT. Its protein product is CATSRDRQGDQPQHF.

V gene TRBV27 combines with J gene TRBJ2-2, with 7 bases that match TRBD1. With V trimmed by 6 bases and J by 7 bases, 17 bases remained unmatched. The CDR3 spans 17 residues. Germline V lookup: CDR1 MNHEY, CDR2 SMNVEV (reference sequence). The CDR3 is CASRTWGQTPGSGELFF. The CDR3 DNA sequence: TGTGCCAGCAGGACTTGGGGACAGACACCGGGGAGCGGGGAGCTGTTTTTT.

V and J are TRBV29-1 and TRBJ1-2; possibly TRBD1 for D (6 bases). V was clipped by 4 bases and J by 4 bases, with 10 bases between them. The CDR3 is 12 residues long. Germline CDR1 SQVTM, CDR2 ANQGSEA. The CDR3 DNA reads as TGCAGCGTTGTAGGGGGAAGCTATGGCTACACCTTC. Amino acids: CSVVGGSYGYTF. Together with reference TRBV29-1 and TRBJ1-2, the CDR3 gives the full variable domain: SAVISQKPSRDICQRGTSLTIQCQVDSQVTMMFWYRQQPGQSLTLIATANQGSEATYESGFVIDKFPISRPNLTFSTLTVSNMSPEDSSIYLCSVVGGSYGYTFGSGTRLTVV.

In this sample, this clone turned up once. Other nucleotide sequences from this sample produce the same CDR3. The chain employs TRBV18 and TRBJ1-6; TRBD1 agrees at 11 bases. Trimming at V came to 4 bases and at J to 9 bases, leaving 2 bases not matched to a gene. The CDR3 is 14 amino acids. CDR1 is KGHSH and CDR2 is LQKENI in the germline V gene. This chain's CDR3 is CASSLGQGGSPLHF. In DNA form, the CDR3 reads TGTGCCAGCTCACTGGGACAGGGGGGTTCACCCCTCCACTTT.

CDR3 in amino acids: CASSQVGTGSDEQYF. CDR3 in DNA: TGCGCCAGCAGCCAAGTGGGGACAGGGAGCGACGAGCAGTACTTC. This chain uses TRBV4-3 with TRBJ2-5; 9 bases match TRBD1. The DNA end favors TRBJ2-7, so the J call may be wrong. Germline V gene sequence: CDR1 LGHNA, CDR2 YSLEER. The CDR3 totals 15 residues.

The CDR3 loop is CASSRGGLNEKLFF. CDR3 coding DNA: TGTGCCAGCAGCCGTGGAGGGCTTAATGAAAAACTGTTTTTT. The V call is TRBV2, the J call TRBJ1-4; the D is unclear. Germline assignment: CDR1 SNHLY and CDR2 FYNNEI. Between the trimmed V and J ends, which lost 6 bases and 4 bases, there was a span of 12 bases. This CDR3 is built from 14 residues.

The rearrangement links TRBV28 to TRBJ1-2; D gene unclear. Germline V gives CDR1 MDHEN, CDR2 SYDVKM. This CDR3 region has 11 residues. V was cut by 6 bases and J by 4 bases, with 6 bases left in between. In DNA form, the CDR3 reads TGTGCCAGCAGCAGTCGCTATGGCTACACCTTC. Protein sequence: CASSSRYGYTF.

This chain links TRBV7-2 with TRBJ1-1; TRBD1 agrees at 7 bases. This CDR3 is built from 16 residues. CDR1 is SGHTA, CDR2 FQGNSA, per germline. V trimming: 5 bases; J trimming: 0 bases; junction bases outside the gene matches: 9. The CDR3 protein is CASSDSPGQMNTEAFF. The DNA for the CDR3 is TGTGCCAGCAGCGATAGTCCGGGACAGATGAACACTGAAGCTTTCTTT. Full variable domain (missing parts from reference TRBV7-2 and TRBJ1-1): GAGVSQSPSNKVTEKGKDVELRCDPISGHTALYWYRQSLGQGLEFLIYFQGNSAPDKSGLPSDRFSAERTGGSVSTLTIQRTQQEDSAVYLCASSDSPGQMNTEAFFGQGTRLTVV.

This clone was seen once. The gene calls are TRBV5-1 and TRBJ1-2; 7 bases map to TRBD1. Losses at the gene ends were 0 bases for V and 0 bases for J; bases not matched to a gene: 8. This CDR3 spans 17 amino acids. Per germline, CDR1 SGHRS and CDR2 YFSETQ. CDR3 region: CASSLADTGTANYGYTF. The CDR3 nucleotides are TGCGCCAGCAGCTTGGCCGACACAGGGACAGCTAACTATGGCTACACCTTC.

The chain uses TRBV7-2 and TRBJ2-3, with TRBD2 as a possible D gene (5 bases). CDR1 SGHTA and CDR2 FQGNSA come from the germline V gene. V lost 4 bases, J lost 1 base, and 12 bases lay in between. This CDR3 spans 15 amino acids. CDR3 sequence: CASSSQISGTDTQYF. DNA for the CDR3: TGTGCCAGCAGCTCCCAGATTAGCGGCACAGATACGCAGTATTTT.

The J gene is TRBJ1-5, the V gene TRBV7-2; D perhaps matches TRBD1 (6 bases). The CDR3 covers 14 residues. The V gene's germline CDR1 is SGHTA and CDR2 FQGNSA. V was cut by 4 bases and J by 7 bases, with 14 bases left in between. CDR3 sequence reads: CASSSTGLRQPQHF. The CDR3 bases are TGTGCCAGCAGCTCTACAGGGCTGCGGCAGCCCCAGCATTTT.

The V call is TRBV30, the J call TRBJ2-7; D gene unclear. Trimming removed 3 bases at V and 5 bases at J, with 8 bases between. The germline V gene encodes CDR1 GTSNPN and CDR2 SVGIG (reference sequence). This CDR3 comprises 11 residues. CDR3 in amino acids: CAWSGRNEQYF. In DNA form, the CDR3 reads TGTGCCTGGAGCGGTCGTAACGAGCAGTACTTC.

CDR3 sequence reads: CASSLLGGATYEQYF. The CDR3, as DNA: TGCGCCAGCAGCTTGTTGGGGGGGGCCACCTACGAGCAGTACTTC. The V and J genes are TRBV5-1 and TRBJ2-7; possibly TRBD2 for D (7 bases). The CDR3 contains 15 residues. The germline V gene has CDR1 SGHRS and CDR2 YFSETQ. Trimming shortened V by 1 base and J by 2 bases, and 13 bases separated the two germline ends. Full variable domain (missing parts from reference TRBV5-1 and TRBJ2-7): KAGVTQTPRYLIKTRGQQVTLSCSPISGHRSVSWYQQTPGQGLQFLFEYFSETQRNKGNFPGRFSGRQFSNSRSEMNVSTLELGDSALYLCASSLLGGATYEQYFGPGTRLTVT.

The chain is built from TRBV7-2 and TRBJ2-5, with unresolved D. Germline-derived CDR1 and CDR2 are SGHTA and FQGNSA. CDR3 size: 13 residues. Trimming removed 1 base from V and 5 bases from J, with 8 bases in between. CDR3 nucleotides: TGTGCCAGCAGCTTAGGGAGCCGCGAGACCCAGTACTTC. Encoded protein: CASSLGSRETQYF.

V gene TRBV2 combines with J gene TRBJ2-5; D gene uncertain. In germline, CDR1 is SNHLY, CDR2 FYNNEI. V lost 4 bases and J 7 bases, leaving 19 bases between the germline ends. There are 15 residues in the CDR3. This CDR3 is CASSAEPPARGTQYF. The CDR3 nucleotides are TGTGCCAGCAGTGCCGAGCCTCCCGCCCGAGGGACCCAGTACTTC.